The clone carrying this T cell receptor (beta chain) appeared a few times. At the DNA level, this CDR3 is encoded by other sequences in the same sample as well. This entry comes from a study of beta chain features in type 1 diabetes. TCRB transcripts that were expressed got sequenced, as all of the isolated RNA had been reverse transcribed. The study sequenced naive, central memory and regulatory T cell samples to an average of roughly 3.8 million reads. Using immunoSEQ multiplex PCR, the repertoire was profiled, and TCRdb retains in-frame clones only, with some absent. The sample lists 200,000 to 250,000 clones; about 26% were seen once. A single heparinised blood sample, averaging about 120 mL, was obtained per donor. The sequence was obtained from a man in his thirties or forties in good health. The sample taken for sequencing was central memory CD4+ T cells from blood.

DNA for the CDR3: TGCGCCAGCAGCCAAGATGGGCGGGGAGATACGCAGTATTTT. It specifies CASSQDGRGDTQYF. The chain uses TRBV4-3 and TRBJ2-3; tentative D call: TRBD2 (6 bases). Trimming removed 0 bases at V and 5 bases at J, with 9 bases between. The germline V gene has CDR1 LGHNA and CDR2 YSLEER. The CDR3 is 14 residues long.